Each of the 19 T cell receptor beta chains below was sequenced from the same sample in a study of T cells after yellow fever vaccination. TCRdb passed the 5' RACE reads through MiXCR, listing each CDR3 protein once. The profile covers some 240,000 distinct CDR3 sequences, with about 5.2% appearing a single time and less than 3.5% taken by the ten largest. The sequencing used CD4+ T cells sorted from PBMCs, collected on the day of the yellow fever booster vaccination. Receptor source: a man aged 18 to 30 who received the YFV17D yellow fever vaccine.

This clonotype turned up a few times. The chain couples TRBV5-1 to TRBJ2-1; 7 nucleotides match TRBD2. V was pared by 0 bases and J by 5 bases, with 5 bases of the junction left unmatched. This CDR3 region has 15 residues. In germline, CDR1 is SGHRS, CDR2 YFSETQ. CDR3 in amino acids: CASSLVPSGDNEQFF. For the CDR3, the DNA is TGCGCCAGCAGCTTGGTGCCTAGCGGTGACAATGAGCAGTTCTTC.

This clonotype occurred a few times. V and J are TRBV20-1 and TRBJ1-2; possible D gene TRBD1, 5 bases. The CDR3 loop spans 13 amino acids. V shed 0 bases and J shed 7 bases, with 12 bases lying between them. Germline assignment: CDR1 DFQATT and CDR2 SNEGSKA (reference sequence). The CDR3 nucleotides are TGCAGTGCTAGAGAGGACACCCTCGGTGGCTACACCTTC. Translation: CSAREDTLGGYTF.

CDR3 coding DNA: TGTGCCAGCAGTCCACGGACCCAGTTGGAGACCCAGTACTTC. Protein sequence: CASSPRTQLETQYF. The rearrangement joins TRBV27 to TRBJ2-5; the D is unclear. This CDR3 has 14 amino acids. V lost 5 bases to trimming and J lost 5 bases, with 15 bases between them. Germline V gives CDR1 MNHEY, CDR2 SMNVEV (reference sequence).

This clonotype was found a few times. V usage is TRBV20-1 and J usage is TRBJ2-3, with TRBD2 identical over 9 bases. Germline V gene data show CDR1 as DFQATT and CDR2 as SNEGSKA (reference sequence). V shed 0 bases and J 6 bases; nucleotides not matched to a gene: 7. The CDR3 runs to 15 residues. The CDR3 region is CSARDRQRGVDTQYF. As DNA, the CDR3 is TGCAGTGCTAGAGATAGGCAGCGGGGGGTTGATACGCAGTATTTT.

At least ten counts were recorded for this clonotype. The chain has TRBV12-3 or TRBV12-4 and TRBJ1-5, with TRBD1 matching 7 bases. This CDR3 contains 16 residues. V lost 3 bases and J lost 2; bases outside the gene matches: 7. The CDR3 DNA reads TGTGCCAGCAGTTTGAGGGACAGCTATGGCAATCAGCCCCAGCATTTT. Its protein is CASSLRDSYGNQPQHF.

The V and J genes are TRBV20-1 and TRBJ2-3; the D gene is possibly TRBD1 (6 bases). V was pared by 0 bases and J by 2 bases, with 12 bases between. Germline CDR1 is DFQATT and CDR2 is SNEGSKA (reference sequence). The CDR3 spans 15 residues. In nucleotides, the CDR3 is TGCAGTGCTAGAGATAAGGGGGTGAACACAGATACGCAGTATTTT. It encodes CSARDKGVNTDTQYF.

This chain joins TRBV7-2 and TRBJ1-1, with D perhaps matching TRBD1 (5 bases). The V and J ends lost 5 bases and 3 bases respectively, with 19 bases between them. The CDR3 runs 16 residues. CDR1 and CDR2 from the germline V gene are SGHTA and FQGNSA. CDR3 amino acids: CASSPRGQGSDTEAFF. DNA of the CDR3: TGTGCCAGCAGCCCTCGGGGCCAGGGTAGTGACACTGAAGCTTTCTTT.

This clonotype was found a few times. The chain has TRBV19 and TRBJ1-3; no clear D gene. CDR1 and CDR2 from the germline V gene are LNHDA and SQIVND (reference sequence). The CDR3 has 13 amino acids. CDR3 residues: CGARGQAGNTIYF. CDR3 DNA: TGTGGGGCCCGGGGTCAGGCCGGAAACACCATATATTTT.

This clonotype came up many times. No DNA is shown, since the ends of the CDR3 on it are uncertain; the CDR3 is the one TCRdb lists. The chain employs TRBV12-3 or TRBV12-4 and TRBJ2-3; the D call of TRBD2 is as the table states it, not checked on the DNA. The CDR3 sequence runs 14 residues, both termini included. Here the CDR3 reads CASSTSGGSDTQYF.

This clonotype occurred many times. J is TRBJ1-2 and V is TRBV19; D is unclear. The V gene lost 6 bases and the J gene lost 2 bases, with 10 bases spanning the gap. The germline CDR1 and CDR2 sequences are LNHDA and SQIVND (reference sequence). The CDR3 is 13 amino acids. This CDR3 reads CASRTDGNYGYTF. CDR3 sequence (DNA): TGTGCCAGTAGGACGGACGGAAACTATGGCTACACCTTC. Based on the CDR3 plus reference TRBV19 and TRBJ1-2, the full variable domain is DGGITQSPKYLFRKEGQNVTLSCEQNLNHDAMYWYRQDPGQGLRLIYYSQIVNDFQKGDIAEGYSVSREKKESFPLTVTSAQKNPTAFYLCASRTDGNYGYTFGSGTRLTVV.

The chain combines TRBV15 with TRBJ2-1, with 9 bases that match TRBD2. The CDR3 spans 13 residues. With 8 bases clipped from V and 5 bases from J, the junction kept 4 bases outside the gene matches. CDR1 is LNHNV and CDR2 is YYDKDF in the germline V gene (reference sequence). The CDR3 DNA is TGTGCCACCGCTGCGGGGGGGAACAATGAGCAGTTCTTC. As protein: CATAAGGNNEQFF.

A few counts support this clonotype. V usage is TRBV29-1 and J usage is TRBJ2-1, with no clear D. This CDR3 is built from 14 residues. Germline V lookup: CDR1 SQVTM, CDR2 ANQGSEA. V was clipped by 4 bases and J by 0 bases, with 10 bases between them. CDR3: CSVGLAHSYNEQFF. For the CDR3, the DNA is TGCAGCGTTGGATTAGCCCACTCCTACAATGAGCAGTTCTTC.

This clonotype was seen at least ten times. The chain employs TRBV7-2 and TRBJ2-2; 8 positions match TRBD1. The CDR3 spans 15 residues. J gave up 4 bases and V 5 bases, and 6 bases lay outside the gene matches. Germline values: CDR1 SGHTA, CDR2 FQGNSA. The CDR3: CASSQTGAGTGELFF. The CDR3 DNA reads TGTGCCAGCAGCCAGACAGGGGCGGGCACCGGGGAGCTGTTTTTT.

This clonotype turned up a few times. The rearrangement uses TRBV6-2 or TRBV6-3 and TRBJ2-2; the D is unclear. The V and J ends lost 6 bases and 7 bases respectively, with 6 bases between them. Germline lookup yields CDR1 MNHEY and CDR2 SVGEGT. The CDR3 totals 11 residues. CDR3 sequence: CASRVNGELFF. Here the CDR3 DNA reads TGTGCCAGCAGGGTTAACGGGGAGCTGTTTTTT.

This clonotype was seen more than once but under ten times. This sequence joins TRBV12-3 or TRBV12-4 and TRBJ1-3, with a tentative D call TRBD1 (6 bases). V gave up 7 bases and J gave up 2 bases, with 18 bases separating them. This CDR3 contains 16 residues. CDR3 residues: CASNGQMSSTGNTIYF. DNA of the CDR3: TGTGCCAGCAATGGACAGATGAGCTCAACTGGAAACACCATATATTTT.

This clonotype was detected many times. The chain is built from TRBV19 and TRBJ2-1; D not resolved. This CDR3 region has 14 residues. Between the trimmed V and J ends, which lost 6 bases and 3 bases, there was a span of 12 bases. Germline V gives CDR1 LNHDA, CDR2 SQIVND (reference sequence). The chain's CDR3 is CASRPLDRYNEQFF. The CDR3 nucleotides are TGTGCCAGTAGACCGTTAGACCGCTACAATGAGCAGTTCTTC.

This clonotype showed up just a few times. The chain uses TRBV5-1 and TRBJ1-1, with 7 bases lining up with TRBD1. The CDR3 is 15 residues long. Trimming cost V 3 bases and J 8 bases; bases outside gene matches: 13. Germline V gene data show CDR1 as SGHRS and CDR2 as YFSETQ. The CDR3 spells CASSSGTADPDEAFF. The DNA for the CDR3 is TGCGCCAGCAGCTCCGGGACAGCGGATCCCGACGAAGCTTTCTTT.

This clonotype was detected ten times or more. The genes are TRBV5-1 and TRBJ2-7, with D possibly being TRBD1 (6 bases). V lost 3 bases to trimming and J lost 0 bases, with 13 bases between them. The germline V gene encodes CDR1 SGHRS and CDR2 YFSETQ. This CDR3 region has 15 residues. This CDR3 reads CASSYHTDSSYEQYF. The CDR3 bases are TGCGCCAGCAGCTACCATACGGACAGCTCCTACGAGCAGTACTTC.

This clonotype was observed many times. V is TRBV29-1 and J is TRBJ2-5; D possibly corresponds to TRBD1 (6 bases). The V end lost 6 bases, the J end lost 4 bases, and 18 bases lay between the germline ends. CDR3 length: 14 residues. Germline-derived CDR1 and CDR2 are SQVTM and ANQGSEA. The CDR3 spells CSVPASVQGETQYF. For the CDR3, the DNA is TGCAGCGTACCCGCGTCGGTACAGGGAGAGACCCAGTACTTC.